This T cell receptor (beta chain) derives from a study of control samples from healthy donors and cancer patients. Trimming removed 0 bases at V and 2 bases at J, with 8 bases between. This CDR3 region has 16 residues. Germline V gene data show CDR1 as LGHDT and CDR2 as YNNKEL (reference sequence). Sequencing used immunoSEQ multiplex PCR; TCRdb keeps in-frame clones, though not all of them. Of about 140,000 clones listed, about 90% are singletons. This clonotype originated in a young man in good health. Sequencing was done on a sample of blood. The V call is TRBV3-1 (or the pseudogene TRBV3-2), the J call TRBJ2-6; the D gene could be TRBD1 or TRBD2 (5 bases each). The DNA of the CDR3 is TGTGCCAGCAGCCAAGATAGGGACGCTGGGGCCAACGTCCTGACTTTC. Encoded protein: CASSQDRDAGANVLTF.